This T cell receptor (beta chain) emerged from a study of T cell repertoires in aging, cancer and after chemotherapy. Peripheral blood genomic DNA, not sorted cells or RNA, was the template. TRB rearrangements spanning V, D and J were amplified using mixed TRB-A/B primers. TCRdb recomputed calls from the multiplex PCR reads with MiXCR, one row per CDR3 protein. The sample contains 2,000 to 2,500 distinct CDR3 sequences, over 60% of which appear only once. V shed 6 bases and J 6 bases; nucleotides not matched to a gene: 7. The CDR3 consists of 14 residues. The germline CDR1 and CDR2 sequences are DFQATT and SNEGSKA (reference sequence).

Material for sequencing was blood. This clonotype originated in a human donor with a solid tumor. This chain joins TRBV20-1 and TRBJ2-7; 14 bases are a match to TRBD2. The CDR3 DNA reads as TGCAGTGCCCGACTAGCGGGAGGGCTTGGCGAGCAGTACTTC. It specifies CSARLAGGLGEQYF.